This entry is about one T cell receptor beta chain. The data derive from a study of T cell responses to AZD1222 COVID-19 vaccine. The table came from immunoSEQ multiplex PCR; TCRdb's copy has only in-frame clones and leaves some out. Of some 58,000 clones in the sample, 80% to 90% were seen once. Trimming removed 6 bases at V and 6 bases at J, with 10 bases between. This CDR3 contains 12 residues. Per germline, CDR1 MNHEY and CDR2 SVGEGT. This sequence joins TRBV6-2 or TRBV6-3 and TRBJ2-3; D is ambiguous. This specimen was peripheral blood, taken on day 0 of AZD1222 vaccination. This receptor was taken from an adult in good health. CDR3: CASSEGFDTQYF. In DNA, the CDR3 is TGTGCCAGCAGCGAAGGTTTTGATACGCAGTATTTT.